The rows below give T cell receptor beta chains drawn from one sample of a study of monozygotic twins with inflammatory bowel disease. With the 5' RACE reads reprocessed, TCRdb shows one record per CDR3 protein and no DNA. The repertoire table contains about 210,000 distinct CDR3 sequences. Sequenced material: blood. The source of these receptors is a human donor with ulcerative colitis or Crohn's disease, or a healthy co-twin of an affected twin (not recorded which). Each CDR3 is given with its conserved first and last residue.

v_gene	j_gene	CDR3aa
TRBV7-3	TRBJ2-2	CASSPHPAPNTGELFF
TRBV10-3	TRBJ2-5	CAIRSAGQGSIAETQYF
TRBV20-1	TRBJ1-5	CSARTASPNQPQHF
TRBV29-1	TRBJ2-5	CSVPGAEETQYF
TRBV7-6	TRBJ2-3	CASSHGGSEFGPDTQYF
TRBV11-1	TRBJ2-1	CASSPPQGSKSSYNEQFF
TRBV12-3/TRBV12-4	TRBJ1-5	CASSSGTVNQPQHF
TRBV28	TRBJ2-7	CASSLYGRYEQYF
TRBV12-3/TRBV12-4	TRBJ2-7	CASTRRGSGYEQYF
TRBV7-2	TRBJ1-5	CASSLLGTGGNQPQHF
TRBV9	TRBJ2-1	CASSSSSGAYNEQFF
TRBV5-1	TRBJ2-5	CASRAGTSGETQYF
TRBV18	TRBJ2-3	CASSPLSTTDTQYF
TRBV19	TRBJ1-2	CASWDRADYGYTF
TRBV9	TRBJ2-2	CASSPRGALVDTGELFF
TRBV12-3/TRBV12-4	TRBJ2-3	CASSSGTGGLDTQYF
TRBV5-1	TRBJ2-3	CASSLPLGSTDTQYF
TRBV5-1	TRBJ1-1	CASSLTGERVNTEAFF
TRBV6-5	TRBJ2-3	CASTAPSTDTQYF
TRBV6-1	TRBJ1-2	CASSSRTGAGGYTF
TRBV12-3/TRBV12-4	TRBJ1-1	CASSFGSGGTEAFF
TRBV7-2	TRBJ2-7	CASSSRRGIDEQYF
TRBV20-1	TRBJ2-3	CSANNPRASTDTQYF
TRBV5-1	TRBJ2-3	CASSPLGGALTDTQYF
TRBV2	TRBJ2-7	CASKAGVISYEQYF
TRBV6-5	TRBJ2-1	CASRIGQDEQFF
TRBV7-8	TRBJ1-3	CASSLSGTRGNTIYF
TRBV2	TRBJ2-7	CASSESGMNLYEQYF
TRBV19	TRBJ2-1	CASSIGAGGTNEQFF
TRBV6-6	TRBJ1-1	CASSYLAGRLAFF
TRBV15	TRBJ2-6	CATSRGLGLGANVLTF